The T cell receptor (beta chain) under discussion was sequenced for a study of shared clonotypes between healthy human individuals. The CDR3 has 13 amino acids. Germline CDR1 is SNHLY and CDR2 is FYNNEI. The V gene lost 4 bases and the J gene lost 6 bases, with 12 bases spanning the gap. Libraries were prepared by immunoSEQ multiplex PCR; TCRdb keeps only in-frame clonotypes and omits some of them. The sample consists of some 1 million clones, approximately 68% of them appearing once. This TCR came from a man aged 18-30 years in good health. The rearrangement links TRBV2 to TRBJ2-5; D might be TRBD2 (5 bases). Sequenced input: memory CD4+ T cells sorted from blood. Noted subset: CD45RA-negative fraction. DNA for the CDR3: TGTGCCAGCAGTGTCGGACTCCTCAAGACCCAGTACTTC. The encoded protein is CASSVGLLKTQYF.